This paragraph reports one T cell receptor (beta chain). The data originate from a study of blood T cell repertoires in COVID-19. Overall study context: Sites across the United States, Italy and Spain contributed samples from acute and convalescent COVID-19. In each case, the material was cDNA or gDNA derived from T cells, B-cell-depleted T cells, or PBMCs.

Some clones are missing from TCRdb's copy, which holds only in-frame ones; the method was immunoSEQ multiplex PCR. The sample has tens of thousands of clones; 65% to 85% are singletons. V lost 6 bases to trimming and J lost 4 bases, with 24 bases between them. This CDR3 region has 17 residues. Germline V gene sequence: CDR1 LGHNT, CDR2 FRNRAP. The specimen sequenced was peripheral blood. This TCR came from a woman older than 75 with active or convalescent COVID-19. J is TRBJ1-2 and V is TRBV12-5, with a possible D match to TRBD1 (5 bases). CDR3: CASGGGEKDGGVYGYTF. CDR3 in DNA: TGTGCTAGTGGCGGGGGGGAGAAGGACGGAGGCGTCTATGGCTACACCTTC. Full variable domain (outside the CDR3, taken from reference TRBV12-5 and TRBJ1-2): DARVTQTPRHKVTEMGQEVTMRCQPILGHNTVFWYRQTMMQGLELLAYFRNRAPLDDSGMPKDRFSAEMPDATLATLKIQPSEPRDSAVYFCASGGGEKDGGVYGYTFGSGTRLTVV.